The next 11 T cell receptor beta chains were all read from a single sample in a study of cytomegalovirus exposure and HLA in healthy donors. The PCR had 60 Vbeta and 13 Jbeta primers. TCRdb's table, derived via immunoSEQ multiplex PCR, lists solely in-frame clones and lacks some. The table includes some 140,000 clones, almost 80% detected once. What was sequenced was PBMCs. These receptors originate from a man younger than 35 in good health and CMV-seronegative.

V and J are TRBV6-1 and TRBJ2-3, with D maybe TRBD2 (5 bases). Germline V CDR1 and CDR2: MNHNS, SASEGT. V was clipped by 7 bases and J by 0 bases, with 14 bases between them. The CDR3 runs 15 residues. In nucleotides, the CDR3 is TGTGCCAGCATGGACTCACGTCCTAGCACAGATACGCAGTATTTT. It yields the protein CASMDSRPSTDTQYF.

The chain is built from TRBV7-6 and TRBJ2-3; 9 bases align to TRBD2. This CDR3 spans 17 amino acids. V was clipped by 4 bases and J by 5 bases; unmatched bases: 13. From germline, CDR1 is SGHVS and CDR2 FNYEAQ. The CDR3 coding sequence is TGTGCCAGCAGCTCCTTGAGCGGGGGGACGAAGGGAGATACGCAGTATTTT. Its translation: CASSSLSGGTKGDTQYF.

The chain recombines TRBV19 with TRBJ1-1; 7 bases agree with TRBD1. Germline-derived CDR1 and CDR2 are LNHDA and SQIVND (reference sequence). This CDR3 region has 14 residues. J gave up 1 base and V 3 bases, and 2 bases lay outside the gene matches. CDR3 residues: CASSIQGENTEAFF. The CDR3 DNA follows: TGTGCCAGTAGTATTCAGGGGGAGAACACTGAAGCTTTCTTT.

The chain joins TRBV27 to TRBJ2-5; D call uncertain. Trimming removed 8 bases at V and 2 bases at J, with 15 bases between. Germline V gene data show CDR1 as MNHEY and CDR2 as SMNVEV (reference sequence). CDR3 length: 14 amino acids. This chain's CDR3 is CASRLVPTQETQYF. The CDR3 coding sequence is TGTGCCAGCCGCCTAGTCCCCACGCAAGAGACCCAGTACTTC.

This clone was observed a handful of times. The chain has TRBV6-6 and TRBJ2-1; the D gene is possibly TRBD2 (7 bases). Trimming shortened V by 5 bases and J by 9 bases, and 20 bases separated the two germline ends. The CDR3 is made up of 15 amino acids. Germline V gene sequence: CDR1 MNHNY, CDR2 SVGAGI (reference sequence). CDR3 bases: TGTGCCAGCAGTACCCGGGGGGCCGAGGCTGGTGAGCAGTTCTTC. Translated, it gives CASSTRGAEAGEQFF.

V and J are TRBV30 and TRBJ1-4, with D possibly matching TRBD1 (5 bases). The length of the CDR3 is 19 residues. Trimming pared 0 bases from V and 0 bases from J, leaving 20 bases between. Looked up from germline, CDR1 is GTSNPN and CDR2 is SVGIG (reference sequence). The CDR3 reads CAWSVSWSLTGATNEKLFF. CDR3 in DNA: TGTGCCTGGAGTGTTAGTTGGTCTTTAACAGGCGCAACTAATGAAAAACTGTTTTTT.

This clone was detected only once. This CDR3 reads CASSPRQVRTDTQYF. The CDR3 nucleotides read TGTGCCAGCTCACCACGCCAGGTGCGCACAGATACGCAGTATTTT. The J gene is TRBJ2-3, the V gene TRBV18; D is uncertain. The CDR3 is 15 residues long. Germline lookup yields CDR1 KGHSH and CDR2 LQKENI. Between the trimmed V and J ends, which lost 1 base and 1 base, there was a span of 9 bases. Full variable domain (outside the CDR3, taken from reference TRBV18 and TRBJ2-3): NAGVMQNPRHLVRRRGQEARLRCSPMKGHSHVYWYRQLPEEGLKFMVYLQKENIIDESGMPKERFSAEFPKEGPSILRIQQVVRGDSAAYFCASSPRQVRTDTQYFGPGTRLTVL.

CDR3 loop: CASSKGGYTEAFF. Written as DNA, the CDR3 is TGTGCCAGCAGCAAGGGGGGGTACACTGAAGCTTTCTTT. The gene calls are TRBV7-6 and TRBJ1-1; perhaps TRBD1 as D (6 bases). The V and J ends lost 5 bases and 3 bases respectively, with 10 bases between them. The CDR3 contains 13 residues. Germline CDR1 reads SGHVS; CDR2 reads FNYEAQ.

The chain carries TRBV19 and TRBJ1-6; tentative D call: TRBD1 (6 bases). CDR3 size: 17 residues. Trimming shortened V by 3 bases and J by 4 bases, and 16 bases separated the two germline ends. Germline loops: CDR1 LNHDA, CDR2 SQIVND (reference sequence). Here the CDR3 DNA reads TGTGCCAGTAGTATCCGTTGGACAGTTGGGTATAATTCACCCCTCCACTTT. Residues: CASSIRWTVGYNSPLHF.

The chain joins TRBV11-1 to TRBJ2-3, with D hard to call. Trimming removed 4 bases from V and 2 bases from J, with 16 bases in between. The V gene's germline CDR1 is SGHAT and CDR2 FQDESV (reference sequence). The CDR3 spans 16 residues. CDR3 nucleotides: TGTGCCAGCAGCTCCCTTGAGCGCCCTTACACAGATACGCAGTATTTT. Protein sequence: CASSSLERPYTDTQYF.

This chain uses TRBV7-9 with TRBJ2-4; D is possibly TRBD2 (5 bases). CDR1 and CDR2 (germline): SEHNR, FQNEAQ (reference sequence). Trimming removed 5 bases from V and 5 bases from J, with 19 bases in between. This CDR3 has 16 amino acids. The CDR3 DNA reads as TGTGCCAGCAGCCCCCAGGTCCTGTTGAGGGAAAACATTCAGTACTTC. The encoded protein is CASSPQVLLRENIQYF. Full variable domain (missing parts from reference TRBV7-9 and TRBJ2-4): DTGVSQNPRHKITKRGQNVTFRCDPISEHNRLYWYRQTLGQGPEFLTYFQNEAQLEKSRLLSDRFSAERPKGSFSTLEIQRTEQGDSAMYLCASSPQVLLRENIQYFGAGTRLSVL.